The 10 T cell receptor beta chains in this list originate from one sample, sequenced in a study of cytomegalovirus exposure and HLA in healthy donors. Some clones are missing from TCRdb's copy, which holds only in-frame ones; the method was immunoSEQ multiplex PCR. Here the sample spans under 200,000 clones, roughly 90% being singletons. Sequencing used PBMCs. The receptors derive from a woman between 25 and 40 years old in good health and CMV-seronegative.

V and J are TRBV7-6 and TRBJ1-2; maybe TRBD1 (5 bases). V shed 1 base and J shed 4 bases, with 10 bases lying between them. Germline V gene sequence: CDR1 SGHVS, CDR2 FNYEAQ. The CDR3 is 14 residues long. The CDR3 spells CASSLVPRGYGYTF. The CDR3 bases are TGTGCCAGCAGCTTAGTCCCAAGGGGCTATGGCTACACCTTC.

The V call is TRBV7-9, the J call TRBJ1-2; TRBD1 matches 7 bases. The germline gives CDR1 SEHNR, CDR2 FQNEAQ (reference sequence). Trimming at V came to 0 bases and at J to 4 bases, leaving 5 bases not matched to a gene. The CDR3 totals 15 residues. DNA for the CDR3: TGTGCCAGCAGCTTAGCGATGCCAGGGGGCTATGGCTACACCTTC. It encodes CASSLAMPGGYGYTF. The full variable domain, with the rest looked up from reference TRBV7-9 and TRBJ1-2, is DTGVSQNPRHKITKRGQNVTFRCDPISEHNRLYWYRQTLGQGPEFLTYFQNEAQLEKSRLLSDRFSAERPKGSFSTLEIQRTEQGDSAMYLCASSLAMPGGYGYTFGSGTRLTVV.

This clone is a singleton in its sample. V usage is TRBV11-3 and J usage is TRBJ2-1; no clear D. The CDR3 runs 15 residues. The germline CDR1 and CDR2 sequences are SGHNT and YENEEA. The V and J ends lost 3 bases and 7 bases respectively, with 16 bases between them. CDR3 nucleotides: TGTGCCAGCAGCTTTGAAGGAGTAGGGTGGAATGAGCAGTTCTTC. Translated: CASSFEGVGWNEQFF.

The chain recombines TRBV5-6 with TRBJ2-6; D unresolved. The CDR3 contains 14 residues. V lost 6 bases, J lost 4 bases, and 11 bases lay in between. Looked up from germline, CDR1 is SGHDT and CDR2 is YYEEEE. The CDR3 reads CASTTSRGANVLTF. The DNA of the CDR3 is TGTGCCAGCACCACGAGTCGAGGGGCCAACGTCCTGACTTTC.

This clone was observed a single time. The gene calls are TRBV11-2 and TRBJ2-7; D remains ambiguous. The germline gives CDR1 SGHAT, CDR2 FQNNGV. Deletions cut 3 bases from V and 3 bases from J, with 12 bases between. The CDR3 loop spans 14 amino acids. Here the CDR3 DNA reads TGTGCCAGCAGCTTTGATGGTGGACGCTACGAGCAGTACTTC. It codes for CASSFDGGRYEQYF.

CDR3 in DNA: TGCAGTGCTCCGGACAGCCAGACCCAGTACTTC. Translation gives CSAPDSQTQYF. The chain carries TRBV20-1 and TRBJ2-5, with a possible D match to TRBD1 (6 bases). V dropped 5 bases and J dropped 6 bases, with 10 bases sitting between them. Germline assignment: CDR1 DFQATT and CDR2 SNEGSKA (reference sequence). CDR3 length equals 11 residues.

The chain combines TRBV7-2 with TRBJ2-5; D gene uncertain. Trimming removed 5 bases from V and 0 bases from J, with 13 bases in between. The CDR3 covers 15 residues. Germline V gives CDR1 SGHTA, CDR2 FQGNSA. The CDR3 sequence: CASSTLSLHQETQYF. The CDR3 DNA reads TGTGCCAGCAGCACCCTCTCGCTGCACCAAGAGACCCAGTACTTC.

This clone was seen repeatedly, ten times or more. The chain is built from TRBV9 and TRBJ2-7; TRBD2 agrees at 8 bases. Trimming took 4 bases from V and 1 from J; bases not matched to a gene: 7. The CDR3 runs 15 residues. CDR1 SGDLS and CDR2 YYNGEE come from the germline V gene. The CDR3 here is CASSPSGRGSYEQYF. DNA for the CDR3: TGTGCCAGCAGCCCGAGCGGGAGAGGGTCCTACGAGCAGTACTTC.

This chain joins TRBV5-6 and TRBJ2-5; unclear D gene. V dropped 0 bases and J dropped 4 bases, with 13 bases sitting between them. Germline assignment: CDR1 SGHDT and CDR2 YYEEEE. This CDR3 spans 15 amino acids. The CDR3 sequence is CASSLVPSSSETQYF. CDR3 DNA sequence: TGTGCCAGCAGCTTGGTTCCTAGTAGTTCAGAGACCCAGTACTTC.

The rearrangement uses TRBV5-1 and TRBJ1-2, with TRBD1 identical over 7 bases. This CDR3 region has 14 residues. The V segment lost 0 bases and the J segment 7 bases; nucleotides outside the gene matches: 6. The V gene's germline CDR1 is SGHRS and CDR2 YFSETQ. The CDR3 bases are TGCGCCAGCAGCTTGGGAGACAGGGAGGGTGGCTACACCTTC. Translated: CASSLGDREGGYTF.